These T cell receptor beta chains were read from a single sample in a study of blood T cell repertoires in COVID-19. TCRdb's table, derived via immunoSEQ multiplex PCR, lists solely in-frame clones and lacks some. The table records around 280,000 clones, 75% to 90% of them present only once. Sequenced input: peripheral blood. These receptor sequences come from a woman in her forties or fifties who had recovered from COVID-19. Both conserved end residues are part of each CDR3. D genes are given only for firm matches.

J gene: TRBJ2-7
D gene: .
V gene: TRBV5-6
CDR3 DNA: TGTGCCAGCAGCTTGACCTACGACAGGACCTACGAGCAGTACTTC
CDR3 protein: CASSLTYDRTYEQYF

J gene: TRBJ2-1
D gene: TRBD2
V gene: TRBV18
CDR3 DNA: TGTGCCAGCTCACCCTCCTCGGGGGGGCTCTACAATGAGCAGTTCTTC
CDR3 protein: CASSPSSGGLYNEQFF

J gene: TRBJ1-5
D gene: .
V gene: TRBV28
CDR3 DNA: TGTGCCAGCAGGGGCGCAGGGGAACTGGAGCCCCAGCATTTT
CDR3 protein: CASRGAGELEPQHF

J gene: TRBJ1-2
D gene: .
V gene: TRBV29-1
CDR3 DNA: TGCAGCGCCGAGACAAGGAAGGGGCCTAACTATGGCTACACCTTC
CDR3 protein: CSAETRKGPNYGYTF

J gene: TRBJ2-5
D gene: .
V gene: TRBV21-1
CDR3 DNA: TGTGCCAGCAGCACTAGCCAAGAGACCCAGTACTTC
CDR3 protein: CASSTSQETQYF

J gene: TRBJ2-2
D gene: .
V gene: TRBV7-9
CDR3 DNA: TGTGCCAGCAGCCCCCCGCGGAGCGGGGAGCTGTTTTTT
CDR3 protein: CASSPPRSGELFF

J gene: TRBJ1-2
D gene: .
V gene: TRBV7-2
CDR3 DNA: TGTGCCAGCAGCTTAAGGCCCCAAACCAGGATTAGGGGTGGCTACACCTTC
CDR3 protein: CASSLRPQTRIRGGYTF

J gene: TRBJ2-2
D gene: .
V gene: TRBV3-1/TRBV3-2
CDR3 DNA: TGTGCCAGCAGCCAAGATCGTACAGGGTCGGTGTTTTTT
CDR3 protein: CASSQDRTGSVFF

J gene: TRBJ1-5
D gene: .
V gene: TRBV15
CDR3 DNA: TGTGCCACCAGCAGATCAGGCAATCAGCCCCAGCATTTT
CDR3 protein: CATSRSGNQPQHF

J gene: TRBJ2-5
D gene: .
V gene: TRBV5-4
CDR3 DNA: TGTGCCAGCAGCTTGGGGCTCACGAGGGAGACCCAGTACTTC
CDR3 protein: CASSLGLTRETQYF

J gene: TRBJ1-2
D gene: TRBD1
V gene: TRBV6-1
CDR3 DNA: TGTGCCAGCAGTGAAGCGCTTCGACAGGGATATGGCTACACCTTC
CDR3 protein: CASSEALRQGYGYTF

J gene: TRBJ2-7
D gene: .
V gene: TRBV9
CDR3 DNA: TGTGCCAGCAGCTCCAGCTCCTACGAGCAGTACTTC
CDR3 protein: CASSSSSYEQYF

J gene: TRBJ1-1
D gene: TRBD1
V gene: TRBV5-6
CDR3 DNA: TGTGCCAGCAGCATAGGGACAGCTGAAGCTTTCTTT
CDR3 protein: CASSIGTAEAFF

J gene: TRBJ2-1
D gene: .
V gene: TRBV5-1
CDR3 DNA: TGCGCCAGCAGCCCGGGGCGCGGGGGCCTTTCCTACAATGAGCAGTTCTTC
CDR3 protein: CASSPGRGGLSYNEQFF

J gene: TRBJ2-7
D gene: .
V gene: TRBV7-9
CDR3 DNA: TGTGCCAGCAGCAGTAGGACAGGGAGGGACGAGCAGTACTTC
CDR3 protein: CASSSRTGRDEQYF

J gene: TRBJ2-1
D gene: TRBD1
V gene: TRBV9
CDR3 DNA: TGTGCCAGCAGCGTAGAACCAGGGGGCAATGAGCAGTTCTTC
CDR3 protein: CASSVEPGGNEQFF

J gene: TRBJ2-5
D gene: .
V gene: TRBV4-3
CDR3 DNA: TGCGCCAGCAGCCAAGCGCTAGGGGCGGGGGAGACCCAGTACTTC
CDR3 protein: CASSQALGAGETQYF

J gene: TRBJ1-1
D gene: TRBD1
V gene: TRBV28
CDR3 DNA: TGTGCCAGCACCTTATTGGCGGGGACAGGGTCCACTGAAGCTTTCTTT
CDR3 protein: CASTLLAGTGSTEAFF